Presented here are 27 T cell receptor beta chains from one specimen sequenced in a study of cytomegalovirus exposure and HLA in healthy donors (dated by TCRdb to between 2016 and 2019). Library preparation employed the immunoSEQ multiplex PCR assay. For the multiplex PCR, a mixture combining 60 forward primers for TCR Vbeta segments and 13 reverse primers for TCR Jbeta segments was used. Here the immuneACCESS table is served through TCRdb, limited to in-frame sequences with V and J called. Missing clones are a known gap in these copies; in checked studies unresolved V genes cover under half, and the rest lacks a known reason. This sample comprises fewer than 200,000 clones, over 9.5% of them detected only once. The ten most abundant clones make up about 7.8% of the sample. Sequencing was carried out using PBMCs. Receptors originate from a man aged 50 to 59 in good health and CMV-seropositive.

Only a few counts were recorded for this clone. The chain is built from TRBV2 and TRBJ2-5; D unclear. The germline V gene has CDR1 SNHLY and CDR2 FYNNEI. The CDR3 covers 15 residues. V was shortened by 3 bases and J by 1 base, with 12 bases between the two germline ends. The CDR3 here is CASSDWRAGQETQYF. CDR3 coding DNA: TGTGCCAGCAGTGACTGGCGCGCAGGCCAAGAGACCCAGTACTTC. The full variable domain, completed using reference TRBV2 and TRBJ2-5, is EPEVTQTPSHQVTQMGQEVILRCVPISNHLYFYWYRQILGQKVEFLVSFYNNEISEKSEIFDDQFSVERPDGSNFTLKIRSTKLEDSAMYFCASSDWRAGQETQYFGPGTRLLVL.

The chain links TRBV9 to TRBJ2-3; TRBD1 matches 11 bases. The V gene end was trimmed by 4 bases and the J gene end by 3 bases; junction bases not matched to a gene: 7. Germline V gene sequence: CDR1 SGDLS, CDR2 YYNGEE. The CDR3 has 16 amino acids. CDR3 sequence: CASSQDRGRATDTQYF. The CDR3 DNA reads TGTGCCAGCAGCCAGGACAGGGGGCGAGCGACAGATACGCAGTATTTT.

This clone was seen more than once but under ten times. The chain links TRBV9 to TRBJ2-3; 10 nucleotides line up with TRBD2. The trim removed 0 bases at V and 0 bases at J, leaving 7 bases unmatched. CDR1 and CDR2 from the germline V gene are SGDLS and YYNGEE. The CDR3 runs to 18 residues. The DNA of the CDR3 is TGTGCCAGCAGCGTAGCGCCTAGCGGGGGCTATAGCACAGATACGCAGTATTTT. It encodes CASSVAPSGGYSTDTQYF.

This clone came up a few times. V is TRBV4-1 and J is TRBJ2-5, with 9 nucleotides matching TRBD2. The CDR3 is 16 residues long. CDR1 and CDR2 from the germline V gene are MGHRA and YSYEKL. V gave up 0 bases and J gave up 5 bases; unmatched junction bases: 7. CDR3 amino acids: CASSQDGVAGDETQYF. The CDR3 coding sequence is TGCGCCAGCAGCCAAGATGGGGTAGCGGGGGACGAGACCCAGTACTTC.

The chain joins TRBV7-2 to TRBJ1-3; D unresolved. V lost 5 bases and J 5 bases, leaving 13 bases between the germline ends. Germline CDR1 is SGHTA and CDR2 is FQGNSA. This CDR3 has 14 amino acids. CDR3: CASSQRAGRNTIYF. As DNA, the CDR3 is TGTGCCAGCAGCCAAAGGGCGGGTAGAAACACCATATATTTT.

The chain has TRBV5-6 and TRBJ1-4; D ambiguous. This CDR3 has 17 residues. The V end lost 2 bases, the J end lost 7 bases, and 21 bases lay between the germline ends. Germline assignment: CDR1 SGHDT and CDR2 YYEEEE. CDR3 protein: CASSLSNGWRGVEKLFF. The DNA for the CDR3 is TGTGCCAGCAGCTTAAGCAATGGTTGGCGCGGGGTTGAAAAACTGTTTTTT.

This clone was observed a handful of times. The genes are TRBV9 and TRBJ1-1, with a weak D call TRBD1 (6 bases). The CDR3 has 14 amino acids. Germline V gives CDR1 SGDLS, CDR2 YYNGEE. The V end was cut by 1 base, the J end by 3 bases, with 10 bases between. The CDR3 loop is CASSVKSGDTEAFF. CDR3 in DNA: TGTGCCAGCAGCGTAAAGTCAGGGGACACTGAAGCTTTCTTT.

The gene calls are TRBV9 and TRBJ2-2, with D unresolved. V was clipped by 7 bases and J by 0 bases, with 13 bases between them. This CDR3 has 15 residues. Looked up from germline, CDR1 is SGDLS and CDR2 is YYNGEE. CDR3 residues: CASGGTAANTGELFF. The CDR3 DNA sequence: TGTGCCAGCGGTGGCACAGCAGCGAACACCGGGGAGCTGTTTTTT.

This rearrangement joins TRBV4-3 to TRBJ1-2; TRBD1 might be the D (5 bases). V lost 4 bases and J lost 1, with 7 bases in between. CDR3 length: 13 residues. CDR1 is LGHNA and CDR2 is YSLEER in the germline V gene. This CDR3 is CASSRGGNYGYTF. CDR3 sequence (DNA): TGCGCCAGCAGCCGGGGCGGTAACTATGGCTACACCTTC.

The genes are TRBV7-6 and TRBJ2-2; D is ambiguous. CDR1 and CDR2 (germline): SGHVS, FNYEAQ. The V end was cut by 3 bases, the J end by 3 bases, with 2 bases between. The CDR3 sequence is 12 residues long. In nucleotides, the CDR3 is TGTGCCAGCAGCTTCGACACCGGGGAGCTGTTTTTT. Translated, it gives CASSFDTGELFF.

This clone came up a few times. CDR3 sequence reads: CASSLNKGQYGNEQFF. The CDR3 DNA reads as TGTGCCAGCAGTTTAAACAAGGGACAATATGGGAATGAGCAGTTCTTC. V is TRBV27 and J is TRBJ2-1; a weak D match, TRBD1 (6 bases). The length of the CDR3 is 16 residues. The germline gives CDR1 MNHEY, CDR2 SMNVEV (reference sequence). V lost 2 bases, J lost 7 bases, and 18 bases lay in between.

This clone was detected a few times. This CDR3 reads CASSPISSDTQYF. CDR3 sequence (DNA): TGTGCCAGCAGCCCCATCTCTAGCGATACGCAGTATTTT. This chain connects TRBV7-3 to TRBJ2-3; D perhaps matches TRBD2 (5 bases). V shed 5 bases and J shed 6 bases, with 12 bases lying between them. The V gene's germline CDR1 is SGHTA and CDR2 FQGTGA. The CDR3 sequence is 13 residues long.

This clone has a handful of counts. This CDR3 is CASSIAGTGAYNEQFF. The CDR3 coding sequence is TGTGCCAGTAGTATAGCGGGGACAGGGGCCTACAATGAGCAGTTCTTC. This chain links TRBV19 with TRBJ2-1, with 10 bases that match TRBD1. This CDR3 contains 16 residues. CDR1 and CDR2 from the germline V gene are LNHDA and SQIVND (reference sequence). V lost 1 base and J lost 2; bases outside the gene matches: 2. Based on the CDR3 plus reference TRBV19 and TRBJ2-1, the full variable domain is DGGITQSPKYLFRKEGQNVTLSCEQNLNHDAMYWYRQDPGQGLRLIYYSQIVNDFQKGDIAEGYSVSREKKESFPLTVTSAQKNPTAFYLCASSIAGTGAYNEQFFGPGTRLTVL.

As to this clone: The sample carries other DNA sequences with the same CDR3. J is TRBJ2-3 and V is TRBV12-5; TRBD2 aligns across 8 bases. In germline, CDR1 is LGHNT, CDR2 FRNRAP. This CDR3 spans 14 amino acids. With 5 bases clipped from V and 4 bases from J, the junction kept 5 bases outside the gene matches. CDR3 region: CASGPSGGADTQYF. The CDR3 DNA reads TGTGCTAGTGGTCCCTCGGGGGGGGCAGATACGCAGTATTTT.

This clone was seen only a few times. This rearrangement joins TRBV6-6 to TRBJ2-1, with no clear D. Germline V gene sequence: CDR1 MNHNY, CDR2 SVGAGI (reference sequence). The CDR3 loop spans 11 amino acids. V lost 6 bases and J 9 bases, leaving 9 bases between the germline ends. The DNA of the CDR3 is TGTGCCAGCAGGTGGGCGAGTGAGCAGTTCTTC. It codes for CASRWASEQFF.

The chain links TRBV5-1 to TRBJ2-2, with 9 bases aligning to TRBD2. From germline, CDR1 is SGHRS and CDR2 YFSETQ. The CDR3 has 16 residues. V trimming: 5 bases; J trimming: 7 bases; junction bases outside the gene matches: 12. The CDR3 loop is CASSSILAGSGGELFF. The CDR3 DNA follows: TGCGCCAGCAGTTCTATCCTAGCGGGGTCCGGCGGGGAGCTGTTTTTT. The variable domain in full, with the rest retrieved from reference TRBV5-1 and TRBJ2-2, is KAGVTQTPRYLIKTRGQQVTLSCSPISGHRSVSWYQQTPGQGLQFLFEYFSETQRNKGNFPGRFSGRQFSNSRSEMNVSTLELGDSALYLCASSSILAGSGGELFFGEGSRLTVL.

The V gene is TRBV6-5, the J gene TRBJ1-2, with 7 positions matching TRBD1. The CDR3 runs 16 residues. Losses at the gene ends were 0 bases for V and 4 bases for J; bases not matched to a gene: 8. CDR1 is MNHEY, CDR2 SVGAGI, per germline. Written as DNA, the CDR3 is TGTGCCAGCAGTTACTCTCGGCAGGGGGTGGTCTATGGCTACACCTTC. Translation: CASSYSRQGVVYGYTF.

The chain links TRBV2 to TRBJ2-5; 9 bases fit TRBD1. Germline CDR1 reads SNHLY; CDR2 reads FYNNEI. The CDR3 loop spans 15 amino acids. Trimming removed 6 bases from V and 2 bases from J; junction bases left unmatched: 7. The CDR3 DNA reads as TGTGCCAGCAGGCCTGGGACAGGGATACAAGAGACCCAGTACTTC. Its translation is CASRPGTGIQETQYF. The entire variable domain, with the rest obtained from reference TRBV2 and TRBJ2-5, is as follows: EPEVTQTPSHQVTQMGQEVILRCVPISNHLYFYWYRQILGQKVEFLVSFYNNEISEKSEIFDDQFSVERPDGSNFTLKIRSTKLEDSAMYFCASRPGTGIQETQYFGPGTRLLVL.

This clone occurred a few times. The V call is TRBV5-4, the J call TRBJ2-5; 8 bases line up with TRBD2. V lost 3 bases, J lost 2 bases, and 6 bases stayed unmatched. CDR1 is SGHNT, CDR2 YYREEE, per germline (reference sequence). This CDR3 region has 15 residues. The CDR3 here is CASSSTGGAQETQYF. CDR3 DNA sequence: TGTGCCAGCAGCTCCACGGGAGGGGCGCAAGAGACCCAGTACTTC.

This clone was recorded a few times. The gene calls are TRBV5-1 and TRBJ2-3; TRBD2 aligns across 12 bases. The CDR3 runs to 18 residues. Germline V gene lookup returns CDR1 SGHRS and CDR2 YFSETQ. The J segment lost 0 bases and the V segment lost 0 bases, leaving 5 bases of the junction unmatched. The chain's CDR3 is CASSLASGGAKSTDTQYF. CDR3 DNA sequence: TGCGCCAGCAGCTTGGCTAGCGGGGGGGCAAAAAGCACAGATACGCAGTATTTT.

This sequence joins TRBV19 and TRBJ1-1, with 7 bases lining up with TRBD1. Trimming cost V 6 bases and J 7 bases; bases outside gene matches: 8. The CDR3 totals 13 residues. CDR1 and CDR2 (germline): LNHDA, SQIVND (reference sequence). CDR3 sequence (DNA): TGTGCCAGTAGCAGCGTCGACAGGGATGAAGCTTTCTTT. It codes for CASSSVDRDEAFF.

This rearrangement joins TRBV27 to TRBJ2-1, with 8 bases aligning to TRBD1. The V and J ends lost 5 bases and 4 bases, in that order; junction bases with no gene match: 4. Germline V gene lookup returns CDR1 MNHEY and CDR2 SMNVEV (reference sequence). The CDR3 is 14 residues long. CDR3 in DNA: TGTGCCAGCAGTCTGGGGGACAGGTACAATGAGCAGTTCTTC. Translating gives CASSLGDRYNEQFF.

This chain joins TRBV4-1 and TRBJ2-1, with 7 bases matching TRBD2. Germline V gene lookup returns CDR1 MGHRA and CDR2 YSYEKL. CDR3 length: 16 amino acids. With V trimmed by 3 bases and J by 2 bases, 7 bases remained unmatched. CDR3 nucleotides: TGCGCCAGCAGCCACCCAGCTAGCGGAGCCTACAATGAGCAGTTCTTC. Protein: CASSHPASGAYNEQFF.

The chain employs TRBV7-9 and TRBJ1-3, with D hard to call. Germline V gene data show CDR1 as SEHNR and CDR2 as FQNEAQ (reference sequence). The CDR3 totals 12 residues. V lost 5 bases and J 8 bases, leaving 10 bases between the germline ends. CDR3 residues: CASSLIPDTIYF. Written as DNA, the CDR3 is TGTGCCAGCAGCCTCATCCCGGACACCATATATTTT.

This clone was recorded many times. The CDR3 here is CASSLGPYTDTQYF. The DNA for the CDR3 is TGTGCCAGCAGCTTAGGGCCGTACACAGATACGCAGTATTTT. V usage is TRBV7-9 and J usage is TRBJ2-3; no clear D gene. This CDR3 has 14 residues. Germline CDR1 and CDR2: SEHNR and FQNEAQ (reference sequence). V dropped 1 base and J dropped 2 bases, with 7 bases sitting between them.

This clone was counted between two and nine times. The genes are TRBV10-3 and TRBJ1-5; D might be TRBD1 (5 bases). Germline assignment: CDR1 ENHRY and CDR2 SYGVKD. This CDR3 is built from 13 residues. Trimming took off 11 bases at V and 6 bases at J, with 17 bases between the two ends. In DNA form, the CDR3 reads TGTGCCTCGGGCCGGGACTCCTCTCAGCCCCAGCATTTT. This codes for CASGRDSSQPQHF.

This chain uses TRBV10-2 with TRBJ1-5; unclear D gene. With 6 bases removed from V and 4 bases from J, the gap between germline ends came to 10 bases. The CDR3 runs to 13 residues. Germline V gene sequence: CDR1 WSHSY, CDR2 SAAADI. This CDR3 reads CASRVAGNQPQHF. The CDR3 DNA reads as TGCGCCAGCAGAGTTGCGGGAAATCAGCCCCAGCATTTT.